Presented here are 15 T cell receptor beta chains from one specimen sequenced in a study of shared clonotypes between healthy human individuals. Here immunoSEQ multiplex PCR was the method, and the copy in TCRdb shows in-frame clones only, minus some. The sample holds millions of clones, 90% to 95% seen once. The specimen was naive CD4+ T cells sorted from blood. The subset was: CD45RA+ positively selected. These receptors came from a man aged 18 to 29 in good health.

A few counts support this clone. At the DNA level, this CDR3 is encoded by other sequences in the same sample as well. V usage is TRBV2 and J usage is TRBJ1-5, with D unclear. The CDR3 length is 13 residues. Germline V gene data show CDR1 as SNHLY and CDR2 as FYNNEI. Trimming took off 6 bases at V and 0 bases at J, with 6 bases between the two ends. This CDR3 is CASSGDSNQPQHF. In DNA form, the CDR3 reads TGTGCCAGCAGCGGGGATAGCAATCAGCCCCAGCATTTT.

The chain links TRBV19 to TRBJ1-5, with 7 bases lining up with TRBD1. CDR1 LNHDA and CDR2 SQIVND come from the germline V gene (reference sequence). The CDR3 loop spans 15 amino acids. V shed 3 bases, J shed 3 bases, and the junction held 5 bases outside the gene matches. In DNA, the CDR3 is TGTGCCAGTAGTATCGGGGGACAGCTCAATCAGCCCCAGCATTTT. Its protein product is CASSIGGQLNQPQHF.

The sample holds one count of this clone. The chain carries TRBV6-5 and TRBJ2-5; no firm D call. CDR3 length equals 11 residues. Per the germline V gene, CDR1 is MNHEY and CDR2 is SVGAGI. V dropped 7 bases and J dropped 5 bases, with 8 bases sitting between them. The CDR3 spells CASNFGETQYF. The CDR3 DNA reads TGTGCCAGCAATTTCGGGGAGACCCAGTACTTC.

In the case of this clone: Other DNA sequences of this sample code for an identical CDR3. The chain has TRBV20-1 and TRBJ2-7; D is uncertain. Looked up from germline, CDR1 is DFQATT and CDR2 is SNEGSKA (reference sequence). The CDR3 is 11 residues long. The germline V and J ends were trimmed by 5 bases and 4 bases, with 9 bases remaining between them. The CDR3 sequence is CSAPSGYEQYF. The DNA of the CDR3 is TGCAGTGCTCCTTCCGGGTACGAGCAGTACTTC.

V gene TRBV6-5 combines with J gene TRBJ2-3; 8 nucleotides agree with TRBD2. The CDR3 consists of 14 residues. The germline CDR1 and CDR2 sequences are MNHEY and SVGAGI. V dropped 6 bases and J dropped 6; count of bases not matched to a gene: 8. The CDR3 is CASRLGGGRDTQYF. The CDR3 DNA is TGTGCCAGCAGGCTTGGGGGCGGGAGGGATACGCAGTATTTT.

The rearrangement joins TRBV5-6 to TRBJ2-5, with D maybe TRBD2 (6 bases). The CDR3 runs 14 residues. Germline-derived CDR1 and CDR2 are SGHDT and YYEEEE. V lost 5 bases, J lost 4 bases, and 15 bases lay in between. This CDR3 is CASSAGLYGETQYF. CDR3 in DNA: TGTGCCAGCAGTGCGGGGCTATACGGAGAGACCCAGTACTTC.

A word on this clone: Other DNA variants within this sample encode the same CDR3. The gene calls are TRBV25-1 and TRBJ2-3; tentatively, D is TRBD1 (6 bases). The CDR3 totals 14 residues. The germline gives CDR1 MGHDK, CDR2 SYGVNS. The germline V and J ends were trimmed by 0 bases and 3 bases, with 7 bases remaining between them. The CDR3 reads CASSEYRGTDTQYF. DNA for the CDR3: TGTGCCAGCAGTGAATATAGGGGGACAGATACGCAGTATTTT.

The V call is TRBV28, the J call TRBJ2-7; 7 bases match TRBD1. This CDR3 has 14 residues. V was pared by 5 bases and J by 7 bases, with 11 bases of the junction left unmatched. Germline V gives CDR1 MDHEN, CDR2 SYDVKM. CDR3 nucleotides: TGTGCCAGCAGTCCGACAGGGCTCCTACGAGAGCAGTACTTC. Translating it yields CASSPTGLLREQYF.

The CDR3, as DNA: TGCGCCAGCAGCTTGTCATTCCGAGGGTTTGATACGCAGTATTTT. It specifies CASSLSFRGFDTQYF. The chain links TRBV5-1 to TRBJ2-3, with a possible D match to TRBD2 (5 bases). CDR1 and CDR2 from the germline V gene are SGHRS and YFSETQ. CDR3 size: 15 residues. V lost 1 base to trimming and J lost 6 bases, with 15 bases between them.

CDR3 loop: CASSATGFSYEQYF. The CDR3, as DNA: TGTGCCAGCAGTGCGACAGGGTTCTCCTACGAGCAGTACTTC. The gene calls are TRBV6-1 and TRBJ2-7, with 7 bases fitting TRBD1. This CDR3 has 14 residues. The germline V gene has CDR1 MNHNS and CDR2 SASEGT. Unmatched junction bases numbered 3, after V lost 4 bases and J lost 0 bases.

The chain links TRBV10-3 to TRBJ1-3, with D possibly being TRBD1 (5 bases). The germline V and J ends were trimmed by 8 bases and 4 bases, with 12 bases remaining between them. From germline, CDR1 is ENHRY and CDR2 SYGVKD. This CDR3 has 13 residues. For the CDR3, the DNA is TGTGCCATCGAGGGGTCCCGGGGAAACACCATATATTTT. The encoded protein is CAIEGSRGNTIYF.

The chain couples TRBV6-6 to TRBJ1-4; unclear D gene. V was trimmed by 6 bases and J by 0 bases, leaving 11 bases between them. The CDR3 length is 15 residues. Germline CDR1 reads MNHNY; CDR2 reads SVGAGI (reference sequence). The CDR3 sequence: CASSPSGTTNEKLFF. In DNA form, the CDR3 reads TGTGCCAGCAGCCCCAGTGGTACAACTAATGAAAAACTGTTTTTT.

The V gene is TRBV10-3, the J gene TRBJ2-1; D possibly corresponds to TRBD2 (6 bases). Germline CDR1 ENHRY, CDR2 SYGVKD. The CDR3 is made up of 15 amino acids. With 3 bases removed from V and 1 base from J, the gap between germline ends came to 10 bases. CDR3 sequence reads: CAISEKGLSYNEQFF. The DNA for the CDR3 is TGTGCCATCAGTGAAAAGGGACTGTCCTACAATGAGCAGTTCTTC.

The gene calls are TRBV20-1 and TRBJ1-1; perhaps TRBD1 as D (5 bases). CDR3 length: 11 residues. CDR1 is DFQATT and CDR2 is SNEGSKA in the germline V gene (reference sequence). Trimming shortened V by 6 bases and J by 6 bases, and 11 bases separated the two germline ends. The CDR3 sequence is CSAKRGPEAFF. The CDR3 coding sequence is TGCAGTGCCAAGAGGGGACCTGAAGCTTTCTTT.

CDR3 DNA: TGTGCCAGCAGTTGGGGCCCCTCCTACGAGCAGTACTTC. Encoded protein: CASSWGPSYEQYF. The chain has TRBV6-5 and TRBJ2-7, with D perhaps TRBD1 (5 bases). V was trimmed by 4 bases and J by 0 bases, leaving 7 bases between them. The CDR3 is made up of 13 amino acids. Germline V gene data show CDR1 as MNHEY and CDR2 as SVGAGI.